This is a list of T cell receptor beta chains from one sample in a study of beta chain features in type 1 diabetes. Profiled with immunoSEQ multiplex PCR; TCRdb holds only in-frame clones, not every one. The sample includes hundreds of thousands of clones, around 15% of them seen just once. Sequences were obtained from naive CD4+ T cells from blood. Receptors originate from a man younger than 30 in good health. The CDR3 runs from the conserved cysteine through the conserved F or W. D genes are given only for firm matches. Some rows mark clone size as missing; the rest say once, few, many or name a class of expanded clone.

>TRBV28|TRBJ1-2|.|14|.
CASERDTNNYGYTF
TGTGCCTCCGAACGGGACACTAACAACTATGGCTACACCTTC
>TRBV30|TRBJ2-6|.|13|.
CAWSVSRANVLTF
TGTGCCTGGAGTGTTTCTCGGGCCAACGTCCTGACTTTC
>TRBV18|TRBJ2-7|TRBD2|16|.
CASSLLLTSGSYEQYF
TGTGCCAGCTCGCTCCTACTGACTAGCGGATCCTACGAGCAGTACTTC
>TRBV27|TRBJ1-6|TRBD1|16|few
CASRRTGQALNSPLHF
TGTGCCAGCAGAAGGACAGGACAGGCCCTCAATTCACCCCTCCACTTT
>TRBV19|TRBJ2-7|TRBD1|13|few
CASSHRQGYEQYF
TGTGCCAGTAGCCACCGACAGGGCTACGAGCAGTACTTC
>TRBV27|TRBJ2-1|TRBD2|15|few
CASSLGLAAYNEQFF
TGTGCCAGCAGTTTAGGACTAGCGGCGTACAATGAGCAGTTCTTC
>TRBV9|TRBJ1-1|.|13|.
CASSVGAGTEAFF
TGTGCCAGCAGCGTAGGTGCAGGGACTGAAGCTTTCTTT
>TRBV7-9|TRBJ2-5|.|13|few
CASSLVPRETQYF
TGTGCCAGCAGCTTAGTGCCCCGGGAGACCCAGTACTTC
>TRBV19|TRBJ2-7|TRBD2|15|.
CARDLAGLGSYEQYF
TGTGCCAGGGACTTAGCGGGGCTAGGCTCCTACGAGCAGTACTTC
>TRBV21-1|TRBJ2-1|.|17|few
CASSIAGWDSSYNEQFF
TGTGCCAGCAGCATTGCGGGTTGGGACAGCTCCTACAATGAGCAGTTCTTC
>TRBV4-2|TRBJ1-3|.|16|few
CASSQVVGAGGNTIYF
TGTGCCAGCAGCCAAGTTGTGGGGGCAGGGGGAAACACCATATATTTT
>TRBV7-2|TRBJ1-1|TRBD1|13|.
CASSFDRDQKAFF
TGTGCCAGCAGCTTCGACAGGGATCAGAAAGCTTTCTTT
>TRBV2|TRBJ2-2|TRBD1|14|few
CASRLDRGTGELFF
TGTGCCAGCAGACTTGACAGGGGTACCGGGGAGCTGTTTTTT
>TRBV7-9|TRBJ1-1|TRBD1|13|few
CASSLEATGRAFF
TGTGCCAGCAGCTTAGAGGCGACAGGGCGAGCTTTCTTT